This entry describes one T cell receptor beta chain. Antigen unknown. The PCR employed 60 Vbeta primers together with 13 Jbeta primers. In the authors' methods: As a later analysis found, there were roughly 80 million unique TCR beta chains, of which roughly 11 million were shared. Sequencing was performed with immunoSEQ multiplex PCR; in TCRdb, only in-frame clones are kept and a portion is missing. V and J calls and clone size are given by that table; D and trimming were obtained from the DNA. Altogether roughly 100,000 clones are present, 75% being singletons, with the ten largest covering 1.3%. The sample belongs to a study of cytomegalovirus exposure and HLA in healthy donors. Whole-study results and caveats: Being productive about 90% or about 30% of the time was typical of most TCR beta V segments in an earlier analysis. Among TCR beta chains of equal frequency, HLA-associated ones were more clonally expanded in a later analysis. In a later analysis, a genetic analysis reported fewer productive-TCR N-insertions in an Asian-associated ancestry cluster than the cohort average.

This sequence originates from a man aged 35-49 years in good health and CMV-seronegative. Sequenced sample: PBMCs.

CDR3 coding DNA: TGTGCCAGCAGCTTGGGACAGAAAGAGACCCAGTACTTC. Translated: CASSLGQKETQYF. This chain links TRBV5-8 with TRBJ2-5; possible D gene TRBD1, 5 bases. Per germline, CDR1 SGHTS and CDR2 YDEGEE. This CDR3 has 13 amino acids. V was trimmed by 0 bases and J by 3 bases, leaving 6 bases between them.